This TCR beta chain was identified during a study of vaccination effects on CD4 cells after COVID-19. The data were produced by immunoSEQ multiplex PCR, yet TCRdb's version contains in-frame clones alone and is incomplete. Of roughly 45,000 clones in the sample, about 80% were seen once. As for this clone: Its cognate antigen is unknown.

Trimming cost V 6 bases and J 4 bases, with 12 bases left between them. This CDR3 comprises 13 residues. The germline V gene has CDR1 SEHNR and CDR2 FQNEAQ (reference sequence). Before sequencing took place, the ViraFEST assay used viral peptide pools to expand antigen-specific CD4+ T cells. Scientists isolated CD4+ T cells after a roughly 10-day culture period ended. Nucleocapsid antibodies were negative in the vaccine recipients, who had never had SARS-CoV-2 infection. Peptides at 8.5 to 10 ug/ml and IL-2 at roughly 9.3 IU/ml were added to roughly 2 million PBMC per well. The authors exchanged half the medium for IL-2 medium on days 3 and 7. General observations from the study: Few convalescent patients, and no early post-infection timepoints, were available to the study. Marked contraction was observed in infection-induced and vaccine-induced clones late after vaccination.

Sequenced here: CD4+ T cells from PBMCs cultured with SARS-CoV-2 spike peptides, sampled before COVID-19 vaccination. The rearrangement joins TRBV7-9 to TRBJ2-5; D may be TRBD1 (6 bases). This sequence was found in a human donor who received a COVID-19 vaccine. The DNA for the CDR3 is TGTGCCAGCAGAGAACAGGGCTCAGAGACCCAGTACTTC. Encoded protein: CASREQGSETQYF.